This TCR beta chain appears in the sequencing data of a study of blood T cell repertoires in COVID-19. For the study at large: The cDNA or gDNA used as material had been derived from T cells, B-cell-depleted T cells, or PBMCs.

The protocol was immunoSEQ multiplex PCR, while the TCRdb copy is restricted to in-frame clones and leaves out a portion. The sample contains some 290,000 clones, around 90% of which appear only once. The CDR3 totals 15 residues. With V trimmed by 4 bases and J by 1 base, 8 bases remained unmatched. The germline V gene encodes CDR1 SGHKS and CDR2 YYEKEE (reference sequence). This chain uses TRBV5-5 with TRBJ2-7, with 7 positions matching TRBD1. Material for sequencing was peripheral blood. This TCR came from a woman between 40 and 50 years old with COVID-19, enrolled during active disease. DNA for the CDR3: TGTGCCAGCAGCCGAACAGGGGACATTTCCTACGAGCAGTACTTC. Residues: CASSRTGDISYEQYF. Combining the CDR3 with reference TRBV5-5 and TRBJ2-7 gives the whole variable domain DAGVTQSPTHLIKTRGQQVTLRCSPISGHKSVSWYQQVLGQGPQFIFQYYEKEERGRGNFPDRFSARQFPNYSSELNVNALLLGDSALYLCASSRTGDISYEQYFGPGTRLTVT.